This is a list of T cell receptor beta chains from one sample in a study of shared clonotypes between healthy human individuals. Some clones are missing from TCRdb's copy, which holds only in-frame ones; the method was immunoSEQ multiplex PCR. The sample comprises 2 million to 2.5 million clones, roughly 91% of which are singletons, and around 1.7% rests with the top ten. The sequencing input was naive CD8+ T cells from PBMCs. The receptors were gathered from a man aged 18 to 29 in good health. Some clones in this sample may be carry-over from other donors' samples. CDR3s include the opening cysteine and the closing phenylalanine or tryptophan. The D gene is left open where the match is weak. Clone size is not always given. Where it is, it says once, few, many or a class for expanded clones.

D | J | size | V | DNA | CDR3
. | TRBJ2-7 | . | TRBV27 | TGTGCCAGCAGTTTTTCTCCCGATAGGGCCCCCTACGAGCAGTACTTC | CASSFSPDRAPYEQYF
. | TRBJ1-1 | . | TRBV6-5 | TGTGCCAGCGCCGAGACAGTGAACACTGAAGCTTTCTTT | CASAETVNTEAFF
. | TRBJ2-3 | . | TRBV4-1 | TGCGCCAGCAGCCCAATACTCATAGCAGATACGCAGTATTTT | CASSPILIADTQYF
TRBD2 | TRBJ2-1 | . | TRBV4-2 | TGTGCCAGCAGCCAAGCGCCCATGGTAGGACTAGCGGGGACCAATGAGCAGTTCTTC | CASSQAPMVGLAGTNEQFF
TRBD1 | TRBJ2-1 | . | TRBV29-1 | TGCAGCGTGACGGGACAGGGCCTCAATGAGCAGTTCTTC | CSVTGQGLNEQFF
TRBD2 | TRBJ2-3 | . | TRBV15 | TGTGCCACAGAAGCGGGAGCAGATACGCAGTATTTT | CATEAGADTQYF
TRBD1 | TRBJ2-7 | . | TRBV9 | TGTGCCAGCAGCGACGGGACAGGAGCCTCCTTC | CASSDGTGASF
. | TRBJ2-7 | . | TRBV27 | TGTGCCAGCAGAAGATCCGACAGCTACGAGCAGTACTTC | CASRRSDSYEQYF
. | TRBJ2-1 | . | TRBV7-9 | TGTGCCAGCAGCGTCGCCTCACTTCTGAATGAGCAGTTCTTC | CASSVASLLNEQFF
TRBD1 | TRBJ2-7 | . | TRBV5-1 | TGCGCCAGCAGCTTTACCGGGACAGGGATCGGTCCCTACGAGCAGTACTTC | CASSFTGTGIGPYEQYF
. | TRBJ1-1 | . | TRBV6-1 | TGTGCCAGCAGTTCGTCCCAAGGGGCTTTCTTT | CASSSSQGAFF
. | TRBJ2-5 | . | TRBV28 | TGTGCCAGCAGTTTTGGTGCATTCTCTCGGGACCAAGAGACCCAGTACTTC | CASSFGAFSRDQETQYF
. | TRBJ2-7 | . | TRBV6-6 | TGTGCCAGCAGGAACTACTCCTACGAGCAGTACTTC | CASRNYSYEQYF
. | TRBJ1-5 | once | TRBV28 | TGTGCCAGCAGTTTGCCAGGGGAATATAGCAATCAGCCCCAGCATTTT | CASSLPGEYSNQPQHF
. | TRBJ1-1 | . | TRBV7-3 | TGTGCCAGCAGCTTAAGACAGGACACTGAAGCTTTCTTT | CASSLRQDTEAFF
. | TRBJ1-5 | . | TRBV15 | TGTGCCACCAGCAGAGAAAGAAGCAATCAGCCCCAGCATTTT | CATSRERSNQPQHF
. | TRBJ2-5 | . | TRBV29-1 | TGCAGCGTGCTGGGGTCCCAGACCCAGTACTTC | CSVLGSQTQYF
TRBD2 | TRBJ2-1 | . | TRBV29-1 | TGCAGCGTTGTAGGACTAGCGGGGAGCTCCTACAATGAGCAGTTCTTC | CSVVGLAGSSYNEQFF
TRBD2 | TRBJ2-1 | . | TRBV10-2 | TGCGCCAGCAGTGGATCTAGCGGGAGGGGAAATGAGCAGTTCTTC | CASSGSSGRGNEQFF
. | TRBJ2-7 | once | TRBV28 | TGTGCCAGCAGTTTAGACGACTCTTACTCCTACGAGCAGTACTTC | CASSLDDSYSYEQYF
TRBD1 | TRBJ2-7 | . | TRBV7-3 | TGTGCCAGCAGACCTTGGGACAGGGAGGACTACGAGCAGTACTTC | CASRPWDREDYEQYF
TRBD1 | TRBJ2-7 | . | TRBV7-6 | TGTGCCAGCAGCCCCAGAGAGGGGGCTAGGATGGAGCAGTACTTC | CASSPREGARMEQYF
. | TRBJ1-5 | . | TRBV4-1 | TGCGCCAGCAGCCAAGATAGGGGGTTAAATCAGCCCCAGCATTTT | CASSQDRGLNQPQHF
. | TRBJ1-1 | . | TRBV9 | TGTGCCAGCAGCGTAGGAAAGTTGACTGAAGCTTTCTTT | CASSVGKLTEAFF
. | TRBJ2-2 | . | TRBV7-9 | TGTGCCAGCAGCCGACCCCCGGGACGGAACACCGGGGAGCTGTTTTTT | CASSRPPGRNTGELFF
TRBD2 | TRBJ2-5 | . | TRBV7-9 | TGTGCCAGCAGCCCTCCTGTGGGACTAGCGGGGACCCAAGAGACCCAGTACTTC | CASSPPVGLAGTQETQYF
. | TRBJ2-7 | . | TRBV25-1 | TGTGCCAGCAGCAACTCATACGAGCAGTACTTC | CASSNSYEQYF
. | TRBJ2-2 | . | TRBV27 | TGTGCCAGCGGAACTTCGGGGCAGCCCGGGGAGCTGTTTTTT | CASGTSGQPGELFF
. | TRBJ2-3 | once | TRBV9 | TGTGCCAGCAGCGCAAGAGGAGAGACAGTAGCGAGCACAGATACGCAGTATTTT | CASSARGETVASTDTQYF
. | TRBJ2-5 | . | TRBV29-1 | TGCAGCGTTGACCTGGGCTTCCAAGAGACCCAGTACTTC | CSVDLGFQETQYF
. | TRBJ2-5 | . | TRBV14 | TGTGCCAGCAGCCAAGGTACAGGGCTCGAGACCCAGTACTTC | CASSQGTGLETQYF
TRBD1 | TRBJ1-1 | few | TRBV27 | TGTGCCAGCAGTTTGTCAGGGGGCCCCAACACTGAAGCTTTCTTT | CASSLSGGPNTEAFF
. | TRBJ2-3 | . | TRBV9 | TGTGCCAGCAGCCCTAAGGGACACACAGATACGCAGTATTTT | CASSPKGHTDTQYF
. | TRBJ1-1 | . | TRBV11-2 | TGTGCCAGCAGCTTATCCGGTGGAGAACCTTTCTTT | CASSLSGGEPFF
TRBD2 | TRBJ2-1 | . | TRBV7-7 | TGTGCCAGCAGCTTATTTGAGCGGGAGGCAAATGAGCAGTTCTTC | CASSLFEREANEQFF
. | TRBJ1-5 | . | TRBV7-2 | TGTGCCAGCAGCTTAGCAGTAGGGGCCAGGGTCAATCAGCCCCAGCATTTT | CASSLAVGARVNQPQHF
TRBD1 | TRBJ1-5 | . | TRBV4-1 | TGCGCCAGCAGCCAGACAGGGTATCAGCCCCAGCATTTT | CASSQTGYQPQHF
TRBD2 | TRBJ2-1 | . | TRBV6-5 | TGTGCCAGCAGTTACTCTGGCGGGAGCTGGGGTGAGCAGTTCTTC | CASSYSGGSWGEQFF
. | TRBJ1-3 | . | TRBV28 | TGTGCCAGCACCCCTGGCAGGGCGCCCGGAAACACCATATATTTT | CASTPGRAPGNTIYF
. | TRBJ2-2 | . | TRBV12-5 | TGTGCTAGTGGTTTTGTATCAGCCAGGGGCACCGGGGAGCTGTTTTTT | CASGFVSARGTGELFF
TRBD1 | TRBJ2-7 | . | TRBV6-1 | TGTGCCAGCACCCCGGGACAGAGATACGAGCAGTACTTC | CASTPGQRYEQYF
. | TRBJ1-4 | . | TRBV30 | TGTGCCTGGAGTTTAGCCATACAGGGAACGAATGAAAAACTGTTTTTT | CAWSLAIQGTNEKLFF
TRBD1 | TRBJ2-1 | . | TRBV7-9 | TGTGCCAGCAGCTCAGGGACAGGGGGCCACAATGAGCAGTTCTTC | CASSSGTGGHNEQFF
. | TRBJ1-3 | . | TRBV7-6 | TGTGCCAGCAGCCCGTTGGGAGGGTTATTAGGAAACACCATATATTTT | CASSPLGGLLGNTIYF
. | TRBJ2-2 | . | TRBV6-5 | TGTGCCAGCAGTTACTCGACCAGGGACACCGGGGAGCTGTTTTTT | CASSYSTRDTGELFF
TRBD1 | TRBJ1-2 | . | TRBV6-1 | TGTGCCAGCAGTGAAGAACAGGGGATTAGGTTCCATGGCTACACCTTC | CASSEEQGIRFHGYTF
. | TRBJ2-1 | . | TRBV29-1 | TGCAGCGTCCTCGGAGGCTCCTACAATGAGCAGTTCTTC | CSVLGGSYNEQFF
TRBD1 | TRBJ2-7 | . | TRBV5-4 | TGTGCCAGCAGCACCTGGGACAGGGCAGCTTACGAGCAGTACTTC | CASSTWDRAAYEQYF
. | TRBJ2-3 | . | TRBV7-9 | TGTGCCAGCAGACTAGGACCGGGGGGCTATGAAGATACGCAGTATTTT | CASRLGPGGYEDTQYF
TRBD2 | TRBJ2-7 | . | TRBV30 | TGTGCCTGGAGTCCAGGACTAGCGGGCCCATACGAGCAGTACTTC | CAWSPGLAGPYEQYF
TRBD2 | TRBJ2-3 | . | TRBV28 | TGTGCCAGCAGTCCACCCCTTAGCGGGTACGGGACAGATACGCAGTATTTT | CASSPPLSGYGTDTQYF
. | TRBJ2-7 | . | TRBV27 | TGTGCCAGCAGTTCACCTGGCGGAAACTCCTACGAGCAGTACTTC | CASSSPGGNSYEQYF